The clone carrying this T cell receptor beta chain was counted only a few times. Trimming took off 7 bases at V and 9 bases at J, with 13 bases between the two ends. CDR1 is SGHAT and CDR2 is FQNNGV in the germline V gene. The CDR3 runs 13 residues. The source of the sample is a study of T cells after yellow fever vaccination. Study details: Sorting on CD3, CD45RA, CCR7 and CD95 yielded EM, EMRA, CM and Tscm memory subsets. Study findings and constraints: In post-booster samples, most primary-vaccination clones reappeared (approximately 96% CD4, 70% to 90% CD8). Within FACS-sorted repertoires, abundant clonotypes contaminating from the bulk population could be present.

MiXCR, applied by TCRdb to the 5' RACE reads, yields one record per CDR3 protein. There are more than 45,000 distinct CDR3 sequences in the sample; 5% to 6.5% occur only once, and roughly 30% lies in the top ten. This clonotype originated in a young man who received the YFV17D yellow fever vaccine. V usage is TRBV11-2 and J usage is TRBJ1-6, with D unresolved. The sample here was PBMCs, either bulk or a sorted T-cell subset (CD4+, CD8+, memory, or dextramer-sorted; not recorded which), taken on the day of the yellow fever booster vaccination. Here the CDR3 reads CASNPLGISPLHF. The DNA for the CDR3 is TGTGCCAGCAACCCACTCGGGATTTCACCCCTCCACTTT.